This TCR beta chain was recovered during a study of blood T cell repertoires in COVID-19. Across the study: T cells, B-cell-depleted T cells, or PBMCs provided the cDNA or gDNA that served as material.

Sequencing was performed with immunoSEQ multiplex PCR; in TCRdb, only in-frame clones are kept and a portion is missing. Counted here are roughly 200,000 clones, roughly 89% occurring once; the ten biggest clones make up roughly 0.56%. In germline, CDR1 is MGHRA, CDR2 YSYEKL. CDR3 length: 15 residues. V was clipped by 0 bases and J by 4 bases, with 12 bases between them. The material sequenced was peripheral blood. The chain couples TRBV4-1 to TRBJ1-2; D is unclear. The source of this sequence is a man in his fifties or sixties with acute or convalescent COVID-19. The CDR3 region is CASSQEAGQLYGYTF. CDR3 coding DNA: TGCGCCAGCAGCCAAGAAGCGGGCCAACTCTATGGCTACACCTTC.